These 25 T cell receptor beta chains were sequenced from one sample in a study of immune evolution from preneoplasia to lung adenocarcinoma (dated by TCRdb to 2020 to 2023). The library came from the immunoSEQ multiplex PCR assay. Entries here come from immuneACCESS through TCRdb and include only in-frame sequences with V and J called. Some clones fail to appear in such tables; in the studies checked, an unresolved V gene covers under half of the shortfall, and the cause of the remainder is unknown. Here the sample has 15,000 to 20,000 clones; about 88% occur a single time. Together, the top ten hold 2.5% to 3% of the sample. Sequenced material: FFPE invasive lung adenocarcinoma tissue. Interpreted using the paper, the cell subset or site label stands for: frankly invasive lung adenocarcinoma (ADC). These receptors all stem from a person aged 65 to 79 with invasive lung adenocarcinoma.

The gene calls are TRBV18 and TRBJ1-1; D is undetermined. V lost 4 bases and J 3 bases, leaving 9 bases between the germline ends. The CDR3 is 13 amino acids. CDR1 is KGHSH, CDR2 LQKENI, per germline. DNA for the CDR3: TGTGCCAGCTCACAGAGACCCGACACTGAAGCTTTCTTT. It yields the protein CASSQRPDTEAFF. The full variable domain, rest sourced from reference TRBV18 and TRBJ1-1, is NAGVMQNPRHLVRRRGQEARLRCSPMKGHSHVYWYRQLPEEGLKFMVYLQKENIIDESGMPKERFSAEFPKEGPSILRIQQVVRGDSAAYFCASSQRPDTEAFFGQGTRLTVV.

The chain employs TRBV4-1 and TRBJ2-3; 10 bases line up with TRBD1. Germline V lookup: CDR1 MGHRA, CDR2 YSYEKL. This CDR3 contains 18 residues. Trimming at V came to 1 base and at J to 1 base, leaving 8 bases not matched to a gene. The CDR3 sequence: CASSQGQGAIVGTDTQYF. The CDR3 DNA is TGCGCCAGCAGCCAAGGACAGGGGGCCATTGTCGGCACAGATACGCAGTATTTT.

The chain employs TRBV28 and TRBJ1-3; D unresolved. The germline V gene encodes CDR1 MDHEN and CDR2 SYDVKM. The CDR3 has 14 residues. Trimming left V 3 bases short and J 0 bases short, with 6 bases between. The CDR3 bases are TGTGCCAGCAGTTTGAGACACTCTGGAAACACCATATATTTT. It codes for CASSLRHSGNTIYF.

The gene calls are TRBV5-4 and TRBJ2-1; tentatively, D is TRBD1 (6 bases). V was trimmed by 1 base and J by 8 bases, leaving 13 bases between them. Germline V gene sequence: CDR1 SGHNT, CDR2 YYREEE (reference sequence). CDR3 length equals 14 residues. The CDR3 region has the DNA TGTGCCAGCAGCTTGACAGGGCTTTTAGATGAGCAGTTCTTC. Protein: CASSLTGLLDEQFF.

The chain combines TRBV28 with TRBJ1-4; 9 nucleotides line up with TRBD1. V lost 2 bases and J lost 4; bases outside the gene matches: 11. Germline assignment: CDR1 MDHEN and CDR2 SYDVKM. This CDR3 is 18 amino acids long. The CDR3 loop is CASSLDRDRVFGNEKLFF. The CDR3 region has the DNA TGTGCCAGCAGTTTAGACCGGGACAGGGTCTTTGGTAATGAAAAACTGTTTTTT.

V usage is TRBV7-6 and J usage is TRBJ1-5; unclear D gene. The germline V and J ends were trimmed by 3 bases and 0 bases, with 3 bases remaining between them. The CDR3 spans 13 residues. Germline CDR1 reads SGHVS; CDR2 reads FNYEAQ. In nucleotides, the CDR3 is TGTGCCAGCAGCTTGGATAGCAATCAGCCCCAGCATTTT. Protein sequence: CASSLDSNQPQHF.

The rearrangement links TRBV19 to TRBJ1-1; a weak D match, TRBD1 (6 bases). CDR1 is LNHDA, CDR2 SQIVND, per germline (reference sequence). Between the trimmed V and J ends, which lost 5 bases and 4 bases, there was a span of 17 bases. CDR3 size: 15 residues. The CDR3: CASSSSAQGGTEAFF. Written as DNA, the CDR3 is TGTGCCAGTAGTTCCTCAGCCCAAGGGGGCACTGAAGCTTTCTTT.

This sequence joins TRBV7-2 and TRBJ1-3; no firm D call. The V gene lost 6 bases and the J gene lost 8 bases, with 17 bases spanning the gap. Per germline, CDR1 SGHTA and CDR2 FQGNSA. This CDR3 is 14 amino acids long. CDR3 in amino acids: CASSPDIGGYTIYF. Written as DNA, the CDR3 is TGTGCCAGCAGTCCTGACATAGGTGGTTACACCATATATTTT.

V gene TRBV30 combines with J gene TRBJ1-5; TRBD1 might be the D (5 bases). Germline assignment: CDR1 GTSNPN and CDR2 SVGIG (reference sequence). Trimming pared 5 bases from V and 5 bases from J, leaving 10 bases between. The CDR3 runs 12 residues. CDR3 sequence reads: CAWGALDQPQHF. In DNA form, the CDR3 reads TGTGCCTGGGGGGCCCTAGATCAGCCCCAGCATTTT.

The V call is TRBV28, the J call TRBJ2-5; D gene ambiguous. V was clipped by 7 bases and J by 2 bases, with 5 bases between them. Germline V gives CDR1 MDHEN, CDR2 SYDVKM. This CDR3 has 11 amino acids. The DNA for the CDR3 is TGTGCCAGCAAGAGTCAAGAGACCCAGTACTTC. This codes for CASKSQETQYF.

This clone has just one count. This chain connects TRBV30 to TRBJ1-1, with D possibly TRBD1 on 6 matching bases. The V gene's germline CDR1 is GTSNPN and CDR2 SVGIG (reference sequence). Trimming pared 3 bases from V and 6 bases from J, leaving 17 bases between. The CDR3 totals 14 residues. The CDR3 coding sequence is TGTGCCTGGAGCTCTACAGGGTTGGGGGCTGAAGCTTTCTTT. This encodes CAWSSTGLGAEAFF. Complete variable domain (other parts from reference TRBV30 and TRBJ1-1): SQTIHQWPATLVQPVGSPLSLECTVEGTSNPNLYWYRQAAGRGLQLLFYSVGIGQISSEVPQNLSASRPQDRQFILSSKKLLLSDSGFYLCAWSSTGLGAEAFFGQGTRLTVV.

The chain couples TRBV11-2 to TRBJ1-1, with D hard to call. The V gene's germline CDR1 is SGHAT and CDR2 FQNNGV. The CDR3 spans 13 residues. The V end lost 0 bases, the J end lost 2 bases, and 4 bases lay between the germline ends. CDR3 protein: CASSLDPNTEAFF. The CDR3, as DNA: TGTGCCAGCAGCTTAGATCCTAACACTGAAGCTTTCTTT.

This clone has only one observation. V usage is TRBV18 and J usage is TRBJ2-1; 10 bases align to TRBD2. Germline-derived CDR1 and CDR2 are KGHSH and LQKENI. The CDR3 sequence is 15 residues long. Losses at the gene ends were 3 bases for V and 8 bases for J; bases not matched to a gene: 7. The chain's CDR3 is CASSPPSGGRDEQFF. CDR3 bases: TGTGCCAGCTCACCGCCTAGCGGGGGTCGGGATGAGCAGTTCTTC.

This clone was counted only a few times. J is TRBJ2-3 and V is TRBV7-9, with 11 bases aligning to TRBD2. The V gene's germline CDR1 is SEHNR and CDR2 FQNEAQ (reference sequence). The CDR3 has 17 amino acids. With V trimmed by 4 bases and J by 3 bases, 9 bases remained unmatched. CDR3: CASSWSPGLAVTDTQYF. In DNA, the CDR3 is TGTGCCAGCAGCTGGAGTCCGGGACTAGCGGTAACAGATACGCAGTATTTT. Variable domain in full (rest from reference TRBV7-9 and TRBJ2-3): DTGVSQNPRHKITKRGQNVTFRCDPISEHNRLYWYRQTLGQGPEFLTYFQNEAQLEKSRLLSDRFSAERPKGSFSTLEIQRTEQGDSAMYLCASSWSPGLAVTDTQYFGPGTRLTVL.

The rearrangement joins TRBV6-1 to TRBJ2-1; D not certain. Germline-derived CDR1 and CDR2 are MNHNS and SASEGT. V lost 4 bases and J 3 bases, leaving 10 bases between the germline ends. The CDR3 sequence is 14 residues long. CDR3 bases: TGTGCCAGCAGTGGCCGGGTTGACTACAATGAGCAGTTCTTC. It yields the protein CASSGRVDYNEQFF.

J is TRBJ2-2 and V is TRBV6-6, with D perhaps TRBD1 (7 bases). The CDR3 consists of 16 residues. The ends were cut back, 4 bases at V and 0 bases at J, with 12 bases in the middle. Germline loops: CDR1 MNHNY, CDR2 SVGAGI (reference sequence). CDR3 in DNA: TGTGCCAGCAGTTCACAGGGGAGGACGAACACCGGGGAGCTGTTTTTT. Translated: CASSSQGRTNTGELFF.

This chain uses TRBV9 with TRBJ2-7; 8 bases agree with TRBD1. The ends lost 4 bases at V and 3 bases at J; junction bases unmatched: 9. Germline V lookup: CDR1 SGDLS, CDR2 YYNGEE. The length of the CDR3 is 15 residues. The CDR3 loop is CASSFGQGPIYEQYF. As DNA, the CDR3 is TGTGCCAGCAGCTTCGGACAGGGTCCCATCTACGAGCAGTACTTC.

This clone is large (0.1 to 1%) in the sample. This chain links TRBV6-5 with TRBJ2-7; 11 bases line up with TRBD2. After removal of 5 bases from V and 2 bases from J, the junction contained 2 bases not matched to a gene. Germline CDR1 and CDR2: MNHEY and SVGAGI. The CDR3 has 14 residues. CDR3 loop: CASSQLAGAYEQYF. The CDR3 nucleotides are TGTGCCAGCAGTCAACTAGCGGGGGCCTACGAGCAGTACTTC.

CDR3 nucleotides: TGTGCCAGTACCCGCGGGACCTACACTGAAGCTTTCTTT. It translates to CASTRGTYTEAFF. J is TRBJ1-1 and V is TRBV19; tentatively, D is TRBD1 (5 bases). Germline V CDR1 and CDR2: LNHDA, SQIVND (reference sequence). Trimming cost V 7 bases and J 3 bases, with 12 bases left between them. The CDR3 runs to 13 residues.

This clone was counted a few times. This chain connects TRBV30 to TRBJ2-7; TRBD1 matches 10 bases. CDR1 GTSNPN and CDR2 SVGIG come from the germline V gene (reference sequence). The CDR3 has 16 residues. V trimming: 2 bases; J trimming: 2 bases; junction bases outside the gene matches: 9. CDR3 protein: CAWSRTGGPSAYEQYF. For the CDR3, the DNA is TGTGCCTGGAGTCGGACAGGGGGTCCGAGCGCCTACGAGCAGTACTTC.

The genes are TRBV18 and TRBJ1-1, with a possible D match to TRBD1 (5 bases). With 3 bases removed from V and 1 base from J, the gap between germline ends came to 9 bases. Germline V lookup: CDR1 KGHSH, CDR2 LQKENI. CDR3 length equals 14 residues. The CDR3 coding sequence is TGTGCCAGCTCACCTTCCGGACAGAACACTGAAGCTTTCTTT. Translation gives CASSPSGQNTEAFF.

The chain uses TRBV5-1 and TRBJ2-5; maybe TRBD1 (6 bases). V was cut by 4 bases and J by 1 base, with 11 bases left in between. The CDR3 loop spans 14 amino acids. The germline CDR1 and CDR2 sequences are SGHRS and YFSETQ. CDR3 sequence (DNA): TGCGCCAGCAGCGAACAGGGTTTCCAAGAGACCCAGTACTTC. It is translated as CASSEQGFQETQYF.

This clone was picked up one time. The J gene is TRBJ2-7, the V gene TRBV5-1, with 8 bases fitting TRBD2. V dropped 3 bases and J dropped 4; count of bases not matched to a gene: 15. CDR1 is SGHRS, CDR2 YFSETQ, per germline. This CDR3 contains 17 residues. CDR3 loop: CASSYQPAGGQVYEQYF. The DNA for the CDR3 is TGCGCCAGCAGCTATCAACCGGCGGGGGGCCAAGTGTACGAGCAGTACTTC.

The gene calls are TRBV7-2 and TRBJ1-1, with D unclear. Germline-derived CDR1 and CDR2 are SGHTA and FQGNSA. CDR3 length: 14 amino acids. Between the trimmed V and J ends, which lost 4 bases and 4 bases, there was a span of 13 bases. The CDR3 nucleotides are TGTGCCAGCAGCTCGCCCACGCGCAGCACTGAAGCTTTCTTT. Translating it yields CASSSPTRSTEAFF.

This chain joins TRBV9 and TRBJ2-5; possibly TRBD2 for D (7 bases). V lost 3 bases to trimming and J lost 5 bases, with 8 bases between them. Germline-derived CDR1 and CDR2 are SGDLS and YYNGEE. The CDR3 has 12 amino acids. As DNA, the CDR3 is TGTGCCAGCAGCGAGGGGGGGGAGACCCAGTACTTC. This sequence encodes CASSEGGETQYF.